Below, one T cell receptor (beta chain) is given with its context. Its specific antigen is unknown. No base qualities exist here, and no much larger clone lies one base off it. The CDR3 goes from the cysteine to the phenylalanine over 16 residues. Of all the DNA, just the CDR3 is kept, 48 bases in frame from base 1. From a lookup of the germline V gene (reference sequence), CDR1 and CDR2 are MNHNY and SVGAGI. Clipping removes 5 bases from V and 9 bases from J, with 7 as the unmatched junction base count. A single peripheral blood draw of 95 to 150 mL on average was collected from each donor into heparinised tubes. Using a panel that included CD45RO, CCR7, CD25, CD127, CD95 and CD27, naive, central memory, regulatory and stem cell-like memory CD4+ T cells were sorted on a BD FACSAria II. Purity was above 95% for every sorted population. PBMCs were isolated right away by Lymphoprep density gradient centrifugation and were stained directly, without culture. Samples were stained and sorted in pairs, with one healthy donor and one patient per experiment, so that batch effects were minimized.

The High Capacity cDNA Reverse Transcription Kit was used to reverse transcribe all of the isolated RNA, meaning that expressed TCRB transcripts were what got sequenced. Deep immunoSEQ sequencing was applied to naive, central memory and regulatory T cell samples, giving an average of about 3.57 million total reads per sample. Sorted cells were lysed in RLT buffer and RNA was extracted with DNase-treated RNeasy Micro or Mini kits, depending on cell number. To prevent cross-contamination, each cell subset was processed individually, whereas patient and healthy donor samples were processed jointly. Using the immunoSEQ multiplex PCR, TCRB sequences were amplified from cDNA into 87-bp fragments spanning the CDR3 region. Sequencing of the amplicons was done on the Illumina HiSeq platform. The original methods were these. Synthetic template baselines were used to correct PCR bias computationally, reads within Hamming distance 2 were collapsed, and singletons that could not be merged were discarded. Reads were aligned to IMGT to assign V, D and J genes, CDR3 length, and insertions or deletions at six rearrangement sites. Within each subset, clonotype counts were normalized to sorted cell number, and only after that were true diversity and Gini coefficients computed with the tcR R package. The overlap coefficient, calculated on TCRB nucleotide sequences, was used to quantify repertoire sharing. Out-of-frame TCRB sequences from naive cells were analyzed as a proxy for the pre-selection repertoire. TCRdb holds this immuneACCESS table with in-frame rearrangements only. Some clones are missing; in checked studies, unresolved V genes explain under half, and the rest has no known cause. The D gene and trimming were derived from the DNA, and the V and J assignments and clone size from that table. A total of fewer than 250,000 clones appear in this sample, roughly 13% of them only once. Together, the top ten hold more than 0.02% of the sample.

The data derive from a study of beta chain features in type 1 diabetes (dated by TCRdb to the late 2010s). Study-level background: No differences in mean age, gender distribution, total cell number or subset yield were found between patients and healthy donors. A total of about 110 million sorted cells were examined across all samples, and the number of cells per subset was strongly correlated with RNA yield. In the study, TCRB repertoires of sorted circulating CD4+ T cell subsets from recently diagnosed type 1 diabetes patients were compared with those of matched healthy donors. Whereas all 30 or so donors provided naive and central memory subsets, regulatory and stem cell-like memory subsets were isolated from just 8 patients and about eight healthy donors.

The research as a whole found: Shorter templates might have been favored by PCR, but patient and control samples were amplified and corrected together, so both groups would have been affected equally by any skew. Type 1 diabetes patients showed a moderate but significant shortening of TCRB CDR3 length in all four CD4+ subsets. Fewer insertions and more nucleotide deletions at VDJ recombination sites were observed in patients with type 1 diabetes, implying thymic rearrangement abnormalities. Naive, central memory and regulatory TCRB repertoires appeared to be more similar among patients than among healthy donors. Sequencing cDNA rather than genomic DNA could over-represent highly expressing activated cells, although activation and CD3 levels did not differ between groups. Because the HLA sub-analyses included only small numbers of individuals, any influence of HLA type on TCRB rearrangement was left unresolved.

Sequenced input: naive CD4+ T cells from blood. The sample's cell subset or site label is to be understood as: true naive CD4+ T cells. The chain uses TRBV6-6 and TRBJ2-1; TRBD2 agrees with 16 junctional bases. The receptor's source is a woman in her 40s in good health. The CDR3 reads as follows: CASSTTGTSGGAEQFF. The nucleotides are TGTGCCAGCAGTACTACCGGGACTAGCGGGGGGGCTGAGCAGTTCTTC.